Each of the 28 T cell receptor beta chains below was sequenced from the same sample in a study of beta chain features in type 1 diabetes. These receptors lack a known antigen. Every isolated RNA sample was fully reverse transcribed, so sequencing captured expressed TCRB transcripts. Sequenced by immunoSEQ multiplex PCR; TCRdb stores in-frame clones only, minus some. This repertoire shows 150,000 to 190,000 clones, around a tenth found once; its top ten account for around 0.48%. Overall study results and limits: Within each of all four CD4+ subsets, Type 1 diabetes patients had TCRB CDR3s that were moderately but significantly shorter.

Sequences were obtained from central memory CD4+ T cells from blood. Receptors originate from a man aged 30 to 45 with type 1 diabetes.

V and J are TRBV2 and TRBJ2-5; 7 bases map to TRBD2. V gave up 5 bases and J gave up 2 bases; unmatched junction bases: 8. This CDR3 spans 15 amino acids. Looked up from germline, CDR1 is SNHLY and CDR2 is FYNNEI. CDR3 in amino acids: CASSPSGTTQETQYF. CDR3 coding DNA: TGTGCCAGCAGTCCTTCCGGGACTACACAAGAGACCCAGTACTTC. Based on the CDR3 plus reference TRBV2 and TRBJ2-5, the full variable domain is EPEVTQTPSHQVTQMGQEVILRCVPISNHLYFYWYRQILGQKVEFLVSFYNNEISEKSEIFDDQFSVERPDGSNFTLKIRSTKLEDSAMYFCASSPSGTTQETQYFGPGTRLLVL.

This sequence joins TRBV2 and TRBJ2-7, with D possibly TRBD2 on 5 matching bases. Germline lookup yields CDR1 SNHLY and CDR2 FYNNEI. This CDR3 has 13 residues. V was clipped by 6 bases and J by 0 bases, with 9 bases between them. CDR3 sequence reads: CASSRTVSYEQYF. The CDR3 nucleotides are TGTGCCAGCAGCCGGACTGTCTCCTACGAGCAGTACTTC.

In this sample, this clone turned up many times. The V call is TRBV18, the J call TRBJ1-5; 7 nucleotides align to TRBD1. The CDR3 is 15 amino acids. CDR1 KGHSH and CDR2 LQKENI come from the germline V gene. Trimming removed 4 bases from V and 4 bases from J; junction bases left unmatched: 7. The CDR3 protein is CASSQGQSTNQPQHF. The CDR3 bases are TGTGCCAGCTCACAGGGACAGTCCACTAATCAGCCCCAGCATTTT.

This clone was detected only a few times. The chain combines TRBV27 with TRBJ2-5; 9 bases match TRBD1. V lost 6 bases and J lost 4; bases outside the gene matches: 3. CDR1 and CDR2 from the germline V gene are MNHEY and SMNVEV (reference sequence). The CDR3 loop spans 13 amino acids. This CDR3 reads CASRPTGGETQYF. The CDR3 region has the DNA TGTGCCAGCAGGCCGACAGGGGGAGAGACCCAGTACTTC.

This clone was picked up a small number of times. The CDR3 DNA sequence: TGTGCCAGCTCACCACTGGACAGGGGTGGAAACACCATATATTTT. It encodes CASSPLDRGGNTIYF. This sequence joins TRBV18 and TRBJ1-3, with 9 bases fitting TRBD1. CDR3 length: 15 amino acids. Per the germline V gene, CDR1 is KGHSH and CDR2 is LQKENI. The J segment lost 3 bases and the V segment lost 1 base, leaving 1 base of the junction unmatched.

This chain connects TRBV7-3 to TRBJ2-3, with a possible D match to TRBD2 (6 bases). Trimming pared 5 bases from V and 3 bases from J, leaving 18 bases between. The length of the CDR3 is 16 residues. Per germline, CDR1 SGHTA and CDR2 FQGTGA. The CDR3 here is CASSTGTSRGTDTQYF. The CDR3 region has the DNA TGTGCCAGCAGCACTGGGACTTCGAGAGGAACAGATACGCAGTATTTT.

This clone was recorded a few times. V usage is TRBV27 and J usage is TRBJ2-2, with TRBD1 matching 7 bases. The germline V gene encodes CDR1 MNHEY and CDR2 SMNVEV (reference sequence). V was clipped by 7 bases and J by 5 bases; unmatched bases: 4. This CDR3 region has 13 residues. The CDR3 loop reads CASNDRATGELFF. CDR3 coding DNA: TGTGCCAGCAACGACAGGGCGACCGGGGAGCTGTTTTTT.

This chain connects TRBV9 to TRBJ1-2, with unresolved D. CDR1 and CDR2 from the germline V gene are SGDLS and YYNGEE. Trimming shortened V by 3 bases and J by 8 bases, and 11 bases separated the two germline ends. This CDR3 is 12 amino acids long. CDR3 loop: CASSAREGGYTF. DNA of the CDR3: TGTGCCAGCAGCGCCCGGGAAGGCGGCTACACCTTC.

The chain recombines TRBV5-4 with TRBJ2-5, with 9 nucleotides matching TRBD2. Matching the DNA end better, TRBJ2-7 makes the J call doubtful. The CDR3 has 16 residues. Germline values: CDR1 SGHNT, CDR2 YYREEE (reference sequence). The CDR3 reads CASSLVYSGSSYEQYF. DNA of the CDR3: TGTGCCAGCAGCTTGGTGTATAGCGGGAGCTCCTACGAGCAGTACTTC.

The gene calls are TRBV5-4 and TRBJ2-1; 9 bases match TRBD2. V shed 4 bases and J 5 bases; nucleotides not matched to a gene: 7. Germline V gives CDR1 SGHNT, CDR2 YYREEE (reference sequence). The CDR3 contains 15 residues. CDR3 bases: TGTGCCAGCAGCCCTTCTAGCGGGGTTCACAATGAGCAGTTCTTC. Protein sequence: CASSPSSGVHNEQFF.

This chain joins TRBV5-1 and TRBJ2-1; TRBD2 aligns across 7 bases. The trim removed 5 bases at V and 4 bases at J, leaving 9 bases unmatched. The CDR3 sequence is 15 residues long. The germline V gene encodes CDR1 SGHRS and CDR2 YFSETQ. CDR3 DNA sequence: TGCGCCAGCAGAGGTCTGGCGGGAGATTACAATGAGCAGTTCTTC. It is translated as CASRGLAGDYNEQFF.

This clone was recorded a few times. The chain joins TRBV5-4 to TRBJ2-4, with D perhaps matching TRBD2 (5 bases). Germline V CDR1 and CDR2: SGHNT, YYREEE (reference sequence). V lost 0 bases and J lost 0, with 7 bases in between. The CDR3 is 15 amino acids. DNA for the CDR3: TGTGCCAGCAGCTTGGCGGGGTCAGCCAAAAACATTCAGTACTTC. Amino acid sequence: CASSLAGSAKNIQYF.

The chain couples TRBV20-1 to TRBJ2-7; 7 bases fit TRBD1. The CDR3 extends over 11 amino acids. V was pared by 2 bases and J by 10 bases, with 5 bases of the junction left unmatched. The germline V gene has CDR1 DFQATT and CDR2 SNEGSKA (reference sequence). CDR3 bases: TGCAGTGCTAGAAGGGGGCAACTCCAGTACTTC. Encoded protein: CSARRGQLQYF.

Only a few counts were recorded for this clone. The CDR3 protein is CASSLTGAPDTQYF. Written as DNA, the CDR3 is TGTGCCAGCAGCTTGACGGGAGCCCCCGATACGCAGTATTTT. The gene calls are TRBV5-4 and TRBJ2-3; maybe TRBD2 (6 bases). The CDR3 is 14 amino acids. Germline V gene lookup returns CDR1 SGHNT and CDR2 YYREEE (reference sequence). V was cut by 1 base and J by 6 bases, with 12 bases left in between.

The sample holds a few counts of this clone. The chain is built from TRBV4-3 and TRBJ2-1, with TRBD2 identical over 9 bases. The CDR3 consists of 14 residues. Germline CDR1 reads LGHNA; CDR2 reads YSLEER. J was trimmed by 8 bases and V by 2 bases; bases with no gene match: 4. CDR3 residues: CASSQHVAGDEQFF. The CDR3 coding sequence is TGCGCCAGCAGCCAACACGTAGCGGGAGATGAGCAGTTCTTC.

This clone has only a few counts. This chain connects TRBV30 to TRBJ2-7; D possibly corresponds to TRBD1 (5 bases). The CDR3 totals 13 residues. Germline CDR1 and CDR2: GTSNPN and SVGIG (reference sequence). Trimming pared 0 bases from V and 2 bases from J, leaving 8 bases between. The CDR3 DNA reads as TGTGCCTGGAGTGTGCAGGGAACCTACGAGCAGTACTTC. This sequence encodes CAWSVQGTYEQYF.

The rearrangement uses TRBV6-5 and TRBJ2-3, with 7 bases identical to TRBD1. The ends lost 6 bases at V and 5 bases at J; junction bases unmatched: 8. The germline V gene encodes CDR1 MNHEY and CDR2 SVGAGI. The CDR3 runs 14 residues. CDR3 in DNA: TGTGCCAGCAGCCGCGACAGGGCTGAAGATACGCAGTATTTT. Its protein is CASSRDRAEDTQYF.

A few counts support this clone. The CDR3 region is CASSQIDLGTVSQPQHF. The CDR3 DNA reads TGCGCCAGCAGCCAAATCGACTTAGGGACAGTAAGTCAGCCCCAGCATTTT. The V call is TRBV4-1, the J call TRBJ1-5; 7 bases are shared with TRBD1. J lost 6 bases, V lost 2 bases, and 13 bases had no gene match. The CDR3 runs 17 residues. Germline V gives CDR1 MGHRA, CDR2 YSYEKL.

This sequence joins TRBV5-4 and TRBJ2-1; D perhaps matches TRBD2 (5 bases). Looked up from germline, CDR1 is SGHNT and CDR2 is YYREEE (reference sequence). The CDR3 loop spans 15 amino acids. V gave up 0 bases and J gave up 4 bases, with 11 bases separating them. The CDR3 DNA is TGTGCCAGCAGCTTGGACGGGAACCAATACAATGAGCAGTTCTTC. Encoded protein: CASSLDGNQYNEQFF.

This chain links TRBV11-2 with TRBJ2-7; 8 bases align to TRBD2. V was clipped by 4 bases and J by 2 bases; unmatched bases: 10. CDR1 and CDR2 from the germline V gene are SGHAT and FQNNGV. The CDR3 contains 16 residues. CDR3 sequence reads: CASSSTRLAGPYEQYF. In DNA form, the CDR3 reads TGTGCCAGCAGCTCAACACGGCTAGCGGGTCCCTACGAGCAGTACTTC.

This rearrangement joins TRBV6-6 to TRBJ1-1; no clear D gene. The V and J ends lost 0 bases and 1 base respectively, with 6 bases between them. CDR1 is MNHNY and CDR2 is SVGAGI in the germline V gene (reference sequence). The CDR3 is made up of 14 amino acids. CDR3 coding DNA: TGTGCCAGCAGTTACTCGTACAGGAACACTGAAGCTTTCTTT. The encoded protein is CASSYSYRNTEAFF.

The gene calls are TRBV2 and TRBJ2-3, with 9 bases matching TRBD2. Germline lookup yields CDR1 SNHLY and CDR2 FYNNEI. V lost 5 bases, J lost 2 bases, and 5 bases stayed unmatched. The CDR3 covers 15 residues. CDR3 sequence: CASSTGLANTDTQYF. Written as DNA, the CDR3 is TGTGCCAGCAGTACTGGACTAGCGAACACAGATACGCAGTATTTT.

This clone has a handful of counts. This rearrangement joins TRBV5-6 to TRBJ1-4; perhaps TRBD1 as D (5 bases). This CDR3 contains 13 residues. The V gene lost 4 bases and the J gene lost 2 bases, with 6 bases spanning the gap. CDR1 is SGHDT and CDR2 is YYEEEE in the germline V gene. The CDR3: CASSAGTNEKLFF. In DNA, the CDR3 is TGTGCCAGCAGCGCAGGGACTAATGAAAAACTGTTTTTT.

The chain employs TRBV19 and TRBJ1-1; D is unresolved. The CDR3 is 11 residues long. V lost 6 bases and J lost 3, with 5 bases in between. From germline, CDR1 is LNHDA and CDR2 SQIVND (reference sequence). CDR3 sequence: CASSGYTEAFF. CDR3 nucleotide sequence: TGTGCCAGTAGCGGGTACACTGAAGCTTTCTTT.

The chain recombines TRBV5-1 with TRBJ1-1; TRBD1 might be the D (5 bases). The V gene lost 1 base and the J gene lost 5 bases, with 12 bases spanning the gap. CDR3 length: 14 residues. CDR1 and CDR2 (germline): SGHRS, YFSETQ. CDR3 coding DNA: TGCGCCAGCAGCTTGTTTGGGGCGGGGACTGAAGCTTTCTTT. This encodes CASSLFGAGTEAFF. The entire variable domain, with the rest obtained from reference TRBV5-1 and TRBJ1-1, is as follows: KAGVTQTPRYLIKTRGQQVTLSCSPISGHRSVSWYQQTPGQGLQFLFEYFSETQRNKGNFPGRFSGRQFSNSRSEMNVSTLELGDSALYLCASSLFGAGTEAFFGQGTRLTVV.

This chain links TRBV2 with TRBJ2-7; TRBD2 matches 8 bases. CDR3 length: 14 residues. With V trimmed by 6 bases and J by 4 bases, 8 bases remained unmatched. Germline V gene sequence: CDR1 SNHLY, CDR2 FYNNEI. The CDR3 DNA is TGTGCCAGCAGAAGCGGGAGTTCCAGGTACGAGCAGTACTTC. Translating gives CASRSGSSRYEQYF.

This chain connects TRBV28 to TRBJ1-1; no clear D. The length of the CDR3 is 18 residues. Deletions cut 0 bases from V and 2 bases from J, with 19 bases between. CDR1 is MDHEN, CDR2 SYDVKM, per germline. The CDR3 DNA reads TGTGCCAGCAGTTTATGGAGCCCCGGTCAGGTCCTCAACACTGAAGCTTTCTTT. Its translation is CASSLWSPGQVLNTEAFF.

This clone was observed a handful of times. This sequence joins TRBV7-9 and TRBJ2-1; 14 positions agree with TRBD2. This CDR3 contains 16 residues. J was trimmed by 10 bases and V by 5 bases; bases with no gene match: 10. Germline V gives CDR1 SEHNR, CDR2 FQNEAQ (reference sequence). CDR3 sequence: CASSKGTSGRSREQFF. DNA of the CDR3: TGTGCCAGCAGCAAAGGGACTAGCGGGAGATCTAGGGAGCAGTTCTTC.